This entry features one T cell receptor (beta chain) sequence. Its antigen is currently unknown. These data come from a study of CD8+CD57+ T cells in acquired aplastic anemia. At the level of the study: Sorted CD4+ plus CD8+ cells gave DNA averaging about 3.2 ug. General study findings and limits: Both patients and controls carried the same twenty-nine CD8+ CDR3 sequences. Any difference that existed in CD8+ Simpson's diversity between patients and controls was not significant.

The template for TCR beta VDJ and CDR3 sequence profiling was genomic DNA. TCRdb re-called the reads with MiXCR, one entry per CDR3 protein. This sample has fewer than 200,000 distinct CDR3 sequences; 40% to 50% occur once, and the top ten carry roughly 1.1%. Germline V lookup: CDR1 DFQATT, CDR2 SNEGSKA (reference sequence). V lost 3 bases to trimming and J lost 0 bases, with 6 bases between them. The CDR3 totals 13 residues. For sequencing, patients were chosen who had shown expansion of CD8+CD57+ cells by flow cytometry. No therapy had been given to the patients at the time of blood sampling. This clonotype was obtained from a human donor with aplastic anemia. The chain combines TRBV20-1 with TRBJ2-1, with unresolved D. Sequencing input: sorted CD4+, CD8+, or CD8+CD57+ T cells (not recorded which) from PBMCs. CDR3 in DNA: TGCAGTGCTAGCGGTGCCTCCTACAATGAGCAGTTCTTC. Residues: CSASGASYNEQFF.